This T cell receptor (beta chain) was observed in a study of beta chain features in type 1 diabetes. At the level of the study: When patients were set against healthy donors, age, gender and cell yields were similar.

This clone has only a few counts. The antigen remains undetermined. Study-wide results and limits: It was not settled here whether HLA type affects TCRB rearrangement.

Germline CDR1 reads SGHNT; CDR2 reads YYREEE (reference sequence). The CDR3 consists of 16 residues. Trimming at V came to 4 bases and at J to 4 bases, leaving 14 bases not matched to a gene. The isolated RNA, all of it, was reverse transcribed, so expressed TCRB transcripts were what got sequenced. Profiled with immunoSEQ multiplex PCR; TCRdb holds only in-frame clones, not every one. The sample lists more than 300,000 clones, roughly 16% occurring once. The V call is TRBV5-4, the J call TRBJ2-7, with TRBD2 matching 7 bases. The sample consisted of naive CD4+ T cells from blood. The source of this sequence is a woman aged 18-30 years in good health. The CDR3 is CASSARLARTGYEQYF. CDR3 coding DNA: TGTGCCAGCAGCGCCCGACTAGCTAGGACGGGGTACGAGCAGTACTTC.